This paragraph reports one TCR beta chain. The CDR3 runs to 16 residues. Losses at the gene ends were 2 bases for V and 2 bases for J; bases not matched to a gene: 9. Germline assignment: CDR1 SGHKS and CDR2 YYEKEE (reference sequence). These data belong to a study of blood T cell repertoires in COVID-19. Overall study: Spain, Italy and the United States supplied samples that represented acute and convalescent COVID-19. The analysed material was cDNA or gDNA that came from T cells, B-cell-depleted T cells, or PBMCs.

Original processing methods: How many nucleated cells were present was estimated from reference gene primer amplification. Only in-frame clones appear in the TCRdb table, and some are missing; sequencing was by immunoSEQ multiplex PCR. From that table come the V and J calls and clone size; the DNA was used to work out D and trimming. The sample has roughly 250,000 clones, about four fifths seen once; the top ten hold around 2.9%. The chain combines TRBV5-5 with TRBJ1-1; 7 nucleotides match TRBD1. Sequenced material: peripheral blood. The TCR comes from a woman in her sixties with active or convalescent COVID-19. DNA for the CDR3: TGTGCCAGCAGCTTCCGTCAGACAGGGACAAACACTGAAGCTTTCTTT. It specifies CASSFRQTGTNTEAFF.